This note documents a single T cell receptor (beta chain) sequence. Its cognate antigen is unknown. The data originate from a study of persistence of HIV-infected CD4 T cells. Study-wide background: Multiple blood draws of up to 180 mL, except two donors with single leukapheresis.

This was the immunoSEQ version 4 assay in survey mode. TCRdb keeps only in-frame clones here, not all; method: immunoSEQ multiplex PCR. Seen here are under 50,000 clones, around 89% observed once, and the top ten hold 2.5% to 4%. The CDR3 has 16 residues. Germline lookup yields CDR1 SGHVS and CDR2 FNYEAQ. Trimming removed 4 bases from V and 1 base from J; junction bases left unmatched: 7. This nonspecific control used anti-CD3/anti-CD28 bead stimulation of CD4+ T cells. Sorting selected CD4+ T cells upregulating both CD40 ligand and CD69. The chain recombines TRBV7-6 with TRBJ2-5; 9 bases match TRBD2. This clonotype was sampled from an adult woman with HIV who was CMV-seropositive. The sequences come from CD4+ T cells sorted from PBMCs after approximately 18-hour stimulation, collected from a patient who received antiretroviral therapy. The CDR3 is CASSSGLAIIQETQYF. The DNA of the CDR3 is TGTGCCAGCAGCTCAGGACTAGCGATAATCCAAGAGACCCAGTACTTC.